This TCR beta chain was observed in a study of blood T cell repertoires in COVID-19. Study as a whole: Acute and convalescent COVID-19 samples came from the United States, Italy and Spain.

In the source study's methods: Reference gene primer amplification in the assay estimated nucleated cell counts. The method was immunoSEQ multiplex PCR; TCRdb's version includes in-frame clones alone and lacks a portion of them. V and J calls and clone size come straight from that table; D and trimming were deduced from the DNA. Among 200,000 to 300,000 clones, roughly 86% were seen once, and the ten largest hold approximately 7.2%. The source of this sequence is a woman in her seventies with active or convalescent COVID-19. What was sequenced was peripheral blood.

For the CDR3, the DNA is TGTGCCAGCAGTTCACAGGGGGCAAGCTCCTACGAGCAGTACTTC. As protein: CASSSQGASSYEQYF. The J gene is TRBJ2-7, the V gene TRBV6-5, with 9 bases lining up with TRBD1. The V gene end was trimmed by 4 bases and the J gene end by 0 bases; junction bases not matched to a gene: 4. There are 15 residues in the CDR3. Germline values: CDR1 MNHEY, CDR2 SVGAGI.